These T cell receptor beta chains were read from a single sample in a study of T cell repertoires in cytomegalovirus infection. One entry per CDR3 protein, called by TCRdb with MiXCR from the reads. The table has approximately 770,000 distinct CDR3 sequences, roughly 28% seen once; the top ten hold about 12%. Their antigen targets remain unknown. The sample consisted of cultured CD8+ T cells from PBMCs, taken from culture after CMV antigen stimulation. Receptors originate from a human donor in good health (CMV status not recorded). Some clones in this sample may be carry-over from other donors' samples. Both conserved end residues are part of each CDR3.

CDR3aa: CASSLASDRPYNSPLHF
v_gene: TRBV7-2
j_gene: TRBJ1-6
len: 17

CDR3aa: CASSFHRRGRYEQYF
v_gene: TRBV27
j_gene: TRBJ2-7
len: 15

CDR3aa: CASSLTGGLRYGYTF
v_gene: TRBV27
j_gene: TRBJ1-2
len: 15

CDR3aa: CASSWGSGELFF
v_gene: TRBV7-6
j_gene: TRBJ2-2
len: 12

CDR3aa: CSVYKTGNTDTQYF
v_gene: TRBV29-1
j_gene: TRBJ2-3
len: 14

CDR3aa: CATSRVRTGYRETQYF
v_gene: TRBV15
j_gene: TRBJ2-5
len: 16

CDR3aa: CASRMRTDSNQPQHF
v_gene: TRBV19
j_gene: TRBJ1-5
len: 15

CDR3aa: CASSSKGSYNEQFF
v_gene: TRBV5-1
j_gene: TRBJ2-1
len: 14

CDR3aa: CASSSIYGRGGTDTQYF
v_gene: TRBV28
j_gene: TRBJ2-3
len: 17

CDR3aa: CASSLAKGPGELFF
v_gene: TRBV7-6
j_gene: TRBJ2-2
len: 14

CDR3aa: CASTSGGSGYNEQFF
v_gene: TRBV6-2/TRBV6-3
j_gene: TRBJ2-1
len: 15

CDR3aa: CASSVVTSLEQYF
v_gene: TRBV9
j_gene: TRBJ2-7
len: 13

CDR3aa: CASRSGGKSGYTF
v_gene: TRBV7-2
j_gene: TRBJ1-2
len: 13

CDR3aa: CASSRTDVRAQYF
v_gene: TRBV7-9
j_gene: TRBJ2-5
len: 13

CDR3aa: CSARSVGLAGYEQYF
v_gene: TRBV20-1
j_gene: TRBJ2-7
len: 15

CDR3aa: CASSLGPDRRSPLHF
v_gene: TRBV27
j_gene: TRBJ1-6
len: 15

CDR3aa: CASSIVLAVGETQYF
v_gene: TRBV19
j_gene: TRBJ2-5
len: 15

CDR3aa: CASSFLQGKDEQFF
v_gene: TRBV5-6
j_gene: TRBJ2-1
len: 14

CDR3aa: CASSVDGWEGASANEKLFF
v_gene: TRBV9
j_gene: TRBJ1-4
len: 19

CDR3aa: CSARVAGETYEQYF
v_gene: TRBV20-1
j_gene: TRBJ2-7
len: 14

CDR3aa: CASSFGTEGAYEQYF
v_gene: TRBV5-1
j_gene: TRBJ2-7
len: 15

CDR3aa: CASRDRDLSGYTF
v_gene: TRBV6-1
j_gene: TRBJ1-2
len: 13

CDR3aa: CASRKEEDYGYTF
v_gene: TRBV7-2
j_gene: TRBJ1-2
len: 13

CDR3aa: CASSIRGGDYTSEAFF
v_gene: TRBV6-2/TRBV6-3
j_gene: TRBJ1-1
len: 16

CDR3aa: CASSRLQGNTEAFF
v_gene: TRBV4-2
j_gene: TRBJ1-1
len: 14

CDR3aa: CASSLAGQENIQYF
v_gene: TRBV13
j_gene: TRBJ2-4
len: 14

CDR3aa: CATSRDIGVALSGANVLTF
v_gene: TRBV15
j_gene: TRBJ2-6
len: 19

CDR3aa: CASSYTRETQYF
v_gene: TRBV7-9
j_gene: TRBJ2-5
len: 12

CDR3aa: CASSYSGGADYGYTF
v_gene: TRBV7-6
j_gene: TRBJ1-2
len: 15

CDR3aa: CASSQSRELNTEAFF
v_gene: TRBV12-3/TRBV12-4
j_gene: TRBJ1-1
len: 15

CDR3aa: CASSFLEVHNEQFF
v_gene: TRBV28
j_gene: TRBJ2-1
len: 14

CDR3aa: CASSLWVGGAHEQYF
v_gene: TRBV7-9
j_gene: TRBJ2-7
len: 15

CDR3aa: CASSPRGRSEQFF
v_gene: TRBV9
j_gene: TRBJ2-1
len: 13

CDR3aa: CASSSPGQGGETQYF
v_gene: TRBV27
j_gene: TRBJ2-5
len: 15

CDR3aa: CASSLIRGAYNEQFF
v_gene: TRBV27
j_gene: TRBJ2-1
len: 15

CDR3aa: CASSQAPLGGVYGYTF
v_gene: TRBV4-1
j_gene: TRBJ1-2
len: 16